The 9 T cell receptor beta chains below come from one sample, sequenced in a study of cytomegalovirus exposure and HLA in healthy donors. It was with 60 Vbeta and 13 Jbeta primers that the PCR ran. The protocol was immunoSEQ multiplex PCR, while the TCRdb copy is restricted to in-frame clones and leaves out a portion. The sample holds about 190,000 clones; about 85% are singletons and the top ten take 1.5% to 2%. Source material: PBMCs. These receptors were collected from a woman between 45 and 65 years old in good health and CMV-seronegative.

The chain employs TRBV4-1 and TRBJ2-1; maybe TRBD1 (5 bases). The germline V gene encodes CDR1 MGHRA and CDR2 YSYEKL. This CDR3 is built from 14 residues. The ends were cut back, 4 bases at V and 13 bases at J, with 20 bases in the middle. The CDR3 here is CASSPPVGARLQFF. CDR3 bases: TGCGCCAGCAGCCCGCCTGTAGGGGCCCGGCTTCAGTTCTTC.

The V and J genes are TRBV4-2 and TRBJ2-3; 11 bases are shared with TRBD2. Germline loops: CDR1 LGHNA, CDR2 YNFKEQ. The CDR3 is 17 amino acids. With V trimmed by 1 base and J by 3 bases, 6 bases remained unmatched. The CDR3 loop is CASSQAGTSGRTDTQYF. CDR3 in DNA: TGTGCCAGCAGCCAAGCGGGAACTAGCGGGAGAACAGATACGCAGTATTTT.

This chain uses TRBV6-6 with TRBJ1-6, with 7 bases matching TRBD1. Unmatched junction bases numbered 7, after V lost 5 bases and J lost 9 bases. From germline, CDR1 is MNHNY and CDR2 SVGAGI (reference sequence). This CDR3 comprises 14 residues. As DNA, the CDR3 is TGTGCCAGCAGTCAAGGGACAGTAGGTTCACCCCTCCACTTT. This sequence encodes CASSQGTVGSPLHF.

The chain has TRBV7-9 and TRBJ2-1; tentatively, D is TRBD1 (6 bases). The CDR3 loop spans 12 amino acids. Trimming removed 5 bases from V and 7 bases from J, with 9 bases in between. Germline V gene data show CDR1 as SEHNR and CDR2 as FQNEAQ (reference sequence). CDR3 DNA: TGTGCCAGCAGCCTAGGACAGAATGAGCAGTTCTTC. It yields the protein CASSLGQNEQFF.

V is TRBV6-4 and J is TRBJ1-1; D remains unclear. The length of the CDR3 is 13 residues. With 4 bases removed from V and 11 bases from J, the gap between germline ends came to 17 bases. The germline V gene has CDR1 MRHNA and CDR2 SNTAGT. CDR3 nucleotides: TGTGCCAGCAGTGCCTCCCGCACAGATAGGGCTTTCTTT. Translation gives CASSASRTDRAFF.

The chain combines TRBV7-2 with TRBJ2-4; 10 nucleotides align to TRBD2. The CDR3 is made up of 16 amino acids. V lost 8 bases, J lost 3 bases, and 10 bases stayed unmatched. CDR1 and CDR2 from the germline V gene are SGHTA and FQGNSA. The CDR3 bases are TGTGCCAGCGGATCAGCGGGAGGGCCAGGCAAAAACATTCAGTACTTC. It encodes CASGSAGGPGKNIQYF. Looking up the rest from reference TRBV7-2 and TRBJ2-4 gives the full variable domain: GAGVSQSPSNKVTEKGKDVELRCDPISGHTALYWYRQSLGQGLEFLIYFQGNSAPDKSGLPSDRFSAERTGGSVSTLTIQRTQQEDSAVYLCASGSAGGPGKNIQYFGAGTRLSVL.

The DNA for the CDR3 is TGTGCCAGCAGCGGGAGGGACAGACCCTCAGATACGCAGTATTTT. Translated, it gives CASSGRDRPSDTQYF. The chain has TRBV19 and TRBJ2-3; the match to TRBD2 covers 10 bases. V was clipped by 9 bases and J by 4 bases; unmatched bases: 10. The CDR3 is 15 amino acids. Germline lookup yields CDR1 LNHDA and CDR2 SQIVND (reference sequence).

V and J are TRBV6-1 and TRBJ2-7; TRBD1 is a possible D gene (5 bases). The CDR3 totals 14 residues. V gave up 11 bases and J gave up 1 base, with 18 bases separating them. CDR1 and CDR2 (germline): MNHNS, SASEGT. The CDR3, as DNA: TGTGCCTCTGAGGACATTCTTCATTCCTACGAGCAGTACTTC. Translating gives CASEDILHSYEQYF.

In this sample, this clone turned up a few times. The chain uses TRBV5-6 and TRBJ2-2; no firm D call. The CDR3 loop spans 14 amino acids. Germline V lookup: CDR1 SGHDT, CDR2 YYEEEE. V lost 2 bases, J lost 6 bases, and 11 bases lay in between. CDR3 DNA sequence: TGTGCCAGCAGCTTCGGAGACCGTCCCGGGGAGCTGTTTTTT. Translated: CASSFGDRPGELFF.